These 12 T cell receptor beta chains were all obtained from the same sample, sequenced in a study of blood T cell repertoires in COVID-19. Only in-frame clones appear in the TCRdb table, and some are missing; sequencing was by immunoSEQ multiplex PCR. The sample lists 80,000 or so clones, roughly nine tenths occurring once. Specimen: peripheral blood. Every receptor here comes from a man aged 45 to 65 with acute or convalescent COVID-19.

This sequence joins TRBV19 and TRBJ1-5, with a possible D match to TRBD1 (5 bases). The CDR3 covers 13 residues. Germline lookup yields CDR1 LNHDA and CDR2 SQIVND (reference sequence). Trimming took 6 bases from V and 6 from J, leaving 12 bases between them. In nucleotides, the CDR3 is TGTGCCAGTAGCCGGGGGAATGGTCAGCCCCAGCATTTT. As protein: CASSRGNGQPQHF.

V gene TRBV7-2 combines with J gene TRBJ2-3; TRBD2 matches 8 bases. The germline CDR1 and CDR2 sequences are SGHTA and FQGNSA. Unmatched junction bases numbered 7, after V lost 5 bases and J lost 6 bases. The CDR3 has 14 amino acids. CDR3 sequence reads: CASSRGLAPDTQYF. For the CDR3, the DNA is TGTGCCAGCAGCCGTGGACTAGCTCCGGATACGCAGTATTTT.

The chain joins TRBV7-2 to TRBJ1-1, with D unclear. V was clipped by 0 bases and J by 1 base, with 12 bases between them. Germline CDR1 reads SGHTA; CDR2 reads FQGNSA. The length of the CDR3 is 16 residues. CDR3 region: CASSLALGVGNTEAFF. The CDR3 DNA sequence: TGTGCCAGCAGCTTAGCTCTCGGTGTTGGGAACACTGAAGCTTTCTTT.

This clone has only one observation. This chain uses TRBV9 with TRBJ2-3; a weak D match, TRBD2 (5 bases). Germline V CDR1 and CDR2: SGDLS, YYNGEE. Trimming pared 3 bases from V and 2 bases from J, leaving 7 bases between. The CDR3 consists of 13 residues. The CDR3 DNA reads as TGTGCCAGCAGCGGGGAGTACACAGATACGCAGTATTTT. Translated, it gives CASSGEYTDTQYF. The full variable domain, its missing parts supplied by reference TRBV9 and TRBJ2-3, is DSGVTQTPKHLITATGQRVTLRCSPRSGDLSVYWYQQSLDQGLQFLIQYYNGEERAKGNILERFSAQQFPDLHSELNLSSLELGDSALYFCASSGEYTDTQYFGPGTRLTVL.

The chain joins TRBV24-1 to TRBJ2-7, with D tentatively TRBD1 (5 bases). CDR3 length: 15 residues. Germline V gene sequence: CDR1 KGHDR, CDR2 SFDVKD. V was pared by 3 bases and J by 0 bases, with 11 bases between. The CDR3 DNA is TGTGCCACCAGTGATCCCAGGGAAAGCTCCTACGAGCAGTACTTC. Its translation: CATSDPRESSYEQYF.

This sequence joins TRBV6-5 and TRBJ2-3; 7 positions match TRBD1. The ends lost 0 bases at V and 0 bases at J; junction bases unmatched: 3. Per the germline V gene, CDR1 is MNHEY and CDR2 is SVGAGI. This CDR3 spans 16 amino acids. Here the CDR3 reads CASSYSRGPSTDTQYF. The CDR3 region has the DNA TGTGCCAGCAGTTACTCGAGGGGGCCAAGCACAGATACGCAGTATTTT.

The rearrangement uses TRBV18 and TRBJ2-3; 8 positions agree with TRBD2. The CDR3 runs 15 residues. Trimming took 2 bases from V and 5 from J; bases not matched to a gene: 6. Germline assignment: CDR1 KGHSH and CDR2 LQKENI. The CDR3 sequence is CASSPGGLVKDTQYF. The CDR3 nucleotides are TGTGCCAGCTCACCAGGGGGACTAGTGAAAGATACGCAGTATTTT. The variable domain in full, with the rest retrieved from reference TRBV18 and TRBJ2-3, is NAGVMQNPRHLVRRRGQEARLRCSPMKGHSHVYWYRQLPEEGLKFMVYLQKENIIDESGMPKERFSAEFPKEGPSILRIQQVVRGDSAAYFCASSPGGLVKDTQYFGPGTRLTVL.

The CDR3 DNA follows: TGTGCCAGCAGCTACCGGGACAGGGGCGGCATCTCTGGGGCCAACGTCCTGACTTTC. Translated, it gives CASSYRDRGGISGANVLTF. The V call is TRBV2, the J call TRBJ2-6; 10 bases are shared with TRBD1. The V and J ends lost 6 bases and 0 bases, in that order; junction bases with no gene match: 11. The CDR3 consists of 19 residues. Germline V lookup: CDR1 SNHLY, CDR2 FYNNEI.

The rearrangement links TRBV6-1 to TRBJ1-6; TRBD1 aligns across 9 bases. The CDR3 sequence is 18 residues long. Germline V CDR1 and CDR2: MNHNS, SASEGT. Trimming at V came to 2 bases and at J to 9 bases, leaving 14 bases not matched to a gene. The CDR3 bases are TGTGCCAGCAGTGAAACGGGGACAGGGAAGACTTATGGTTCACCCCTCCACTTT. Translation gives CASSETGTGKTYGSPLHF.

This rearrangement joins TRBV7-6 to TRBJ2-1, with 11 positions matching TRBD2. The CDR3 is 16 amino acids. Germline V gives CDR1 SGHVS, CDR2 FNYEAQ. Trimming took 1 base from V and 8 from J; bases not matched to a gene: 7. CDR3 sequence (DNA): TGTGCCAGCAGCTTAGGAATAGCGGGAGGGCCTCATGAGCAGTTCTTC. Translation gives CASSLGIAGGPHEQFF. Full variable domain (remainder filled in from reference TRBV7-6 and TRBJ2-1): GAGVSQSPRYKVTKRGQDVALRCDPISGHVSLYWYRQALGQGPEFLTYFNYEAQQDKSGLPNDRFSAERPEGSISTLTIQRTEQRDSAMYRCASSLGIAGGPHEQFFGPGTRLTVL.

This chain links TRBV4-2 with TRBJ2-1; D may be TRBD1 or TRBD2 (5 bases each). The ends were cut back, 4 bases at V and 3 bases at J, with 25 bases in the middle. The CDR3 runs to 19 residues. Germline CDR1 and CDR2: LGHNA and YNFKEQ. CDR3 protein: CASSREGWRLQYLYNEQFF. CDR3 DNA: TGTGCCAGCAGCCGAGAGGGGTGGCGACTACAATATCTCTACAATGAGCAGTTCTTC.

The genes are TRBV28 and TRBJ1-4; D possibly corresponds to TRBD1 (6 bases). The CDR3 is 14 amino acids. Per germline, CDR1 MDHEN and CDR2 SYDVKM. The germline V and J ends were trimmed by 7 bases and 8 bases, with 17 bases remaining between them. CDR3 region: CASIEQGSSEKLFF. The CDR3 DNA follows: TGTGCCAGCATCGAGCAGGGGAGTAGCGAAAAACTGTTTTTT.